This is a list of T cell receptor beta chains from one sample in a study of shared clonotypes between healthy human individuals. Libraries were prepared by immunoSEQ multiplex PCR; TCRdb keeps only in-frame clonotypes and omits some of them. The sample carries some 2.3 million clones, approximately 95% recorded once. Sequencing used naive CD4+ T cells from PBMCs. All receptors derive from a man younger than 35 in good health. Some clones in this sample may be carry-over from other donors' samples. CDR3s include the opening cysteine and the closing phenylalanine or tryptophan. D genes are given only for firm matches. Some rows have no size entry. The others give once, few or many, or a class for an expanded clone.

cdr3_length | j_call | clone_size | d_call | v_call | cdr3_nt | cdr3_aa
17 | TRBJ2-1 | NA | TRBD2 | TRBV2 | TGTGCCAGCAGTGAAGCTGCACCCAGCGGGAGGTCGGTTGAGCAGTTCTTC | CASSEAAPSGRSVEQFF
15 | TRBJ1-1 | NA | NA | TRBV9 | TGTGCCAGCAGCGTAGCCCCAGAAATGAACACTGAAGCTTTCTTT | CASSVAPEMNTEAFF
16 | TRBJ2-1 | NA | TRBD2 | TRBV7-9 | TGTGCCAGCAGCTTAGCGTGGAGCGGGAGGACGGATGAGCAGTTCTTC | CASSLAWSGRTDEQFF
13 | TRBJ1-2 | once | NA | TRBV5-1 | TGCGCCAGCAGCTTCACAGCTACATGGGGCTACACCTTC | CASSFTATWGYTF
17 | TRBJ2-1 | NA | NA | TRBV4-1 | TGCGCCAGCAGCCGCCCCGATCTCCGGACATCTAACAATGAGCAGTTCTTC | CASSRPDLRTSNNEQFF
14 | TRBJ2-7 | NA | NA | TRBV4-1 | TGCGCCAGCAGCCAATTTGGGACGACGTACGAGCAGTACTTC | CASSQFGTTYEQYF
15 | TRBJ2-5 | NA | TRBD1 | TRBV7-7 | TGTGCCAGCAGCCAAAGGACAGGCCAACAAGAGACCCAGTACTTC | CASSQRTGQQETQYF
16 | TRBJ2-2 | NA | NA | TRBV7-3 | TGTGCCAGCAGCTCTATGGCGGTAAAGGGCACCGGGGAGCTGTTTTTT | CASSSMAVKGTGELFF
13 | TRBJ2-1 | NA | NA | TRBV18 | TGTGCCAGCTCACCAGTTCAGGTAAATGAGCAGTTCTTC | CASSPVQVNEQFF
18 | TRBJ2-3 | NA | TRBD1 | TRBV14 | TGTGCCAGCAGCCAAGAAATTTTCGGGACAGGGGTGGCAGATACGCAGTATTTT | CASSQEIFGTGVADTQYF
14 | TRBJ2-5 | NA | TRBD1 | TRBV5-1 | TGCGCCAGCAGCGGCCAGGGGGCTAGAGAGACCCAGTACTTC | CASSGQGARETQYF
11 | TRBJ2-2 | NA | TRBD1 | TRBV19 | TGTGCCAGTCAGGGGGCCGGGGAGCTGTTTTTT | CASQGAGELFF
15 | TRBJ1-1 | once | NA | TRBV14 | TGTGCCAGCAGCCAAGTGCATAGGACAGAAAACCAAGCTTTCTTT | CASSQVHRTENQAFF
12 | TRBJ2-7 | NA | TRBD2 | TRBV5-1 | TGCGCCAGCAGAGCGGGAGAGTACGAGCAGTACTTC | CASRAGEYEQYF
15 | TRBJ1-4 | NA | TRBD1 | TRBV28 | TGTGCCAGCAGTCGACAGGGGGCGCGTAATGAAAAACTGTTTTTT | CASSRQGARNEKLFF
15 | TRBJ2-6 | few | NA | TRBV6-6 | TGTGCCAGCAGTTACGGGATCTCTGGGGCCAACGTCCTGACTTTC | CASSYGISGANVLTF
14 | TRBJ1-2 | NA | TRBD1 | TRBV19 | TGTGCCAGTATCTCAACCAGGGGGTCGTATGGCTACACCTTC | CASISTRGSYGYTF
16 | TRBJ2-7 | NA | TRBD2 | TRBV19 | TGTGCCAGTAGTTACTCGGGAGGACGCCCTTTTCTCGAGCAGTACTTC | CASSYSGGRPFLEQYF
12 | TRBJ2-4 | NA | NA | TRBV28 | TGTGCCAGCAGTCCGGGGCGAGACATTCAGTACTTC | CASSPGRDIQYF
12 | TRBJ2-5 | NA | TRBD2 | TRBV2 | TGTGCCACCACGGGGGGGGAAGAGACCCAGTACTTC | CATTGGEETQYF
15 | TRBJ2-1 | NA | NA | TRBV15 | TGTGCCACCAGCAGGGACACGAGCTCCTACAATGAGCAGTTCTTC | CATSRDTSSYNEQFF